This T cell receptor beta chain originates from a study of spatial heterogeneity in lung cancer. Study-level background: Across the raw uncorrected reads, a unique TCR and UMI combination was observed, on average, more than ten times.

Study findings and constraints: Tumor mutation count correlated with how many alpha and beta TCRs expanded intratumorally.

This clonotype was counted many times. Its antigen is still unknown. TCRdb fed the 5' RACE reads into MiXCR, producing one record per CDR3 protein. The table records 20,000 to 25,000 distinct CDR3 sequences, about 4.5% of them present only once. The time point was: sample taken at primary tumor resection. The donor group consisted of over 60 patients who had untreated, early-stage non-small cell lung cancer. The germline V gene has CDR1 MNHEY and CDR2 SVGEGT. Losses at the gene ends were 5 bases for V and 9 bases for J; bases not matched to a gene: 4. The CDR3 is 12 residues long. This sequence originates from a male donor with early-stage non-small cell lung cancer. Sample: lung tumor tissue, taken at surgery. The rearrangement uses TRBV6-2 or TRBV6-3 and TRBJ2-1, with TRBD2 matching over 7 bases. Written as DNA, the CDR3 is TGTGCCAGCAGTCGCCCGGGGGGTGAGCAGTTCTTC. Translation: CASSRPGGEQFF.